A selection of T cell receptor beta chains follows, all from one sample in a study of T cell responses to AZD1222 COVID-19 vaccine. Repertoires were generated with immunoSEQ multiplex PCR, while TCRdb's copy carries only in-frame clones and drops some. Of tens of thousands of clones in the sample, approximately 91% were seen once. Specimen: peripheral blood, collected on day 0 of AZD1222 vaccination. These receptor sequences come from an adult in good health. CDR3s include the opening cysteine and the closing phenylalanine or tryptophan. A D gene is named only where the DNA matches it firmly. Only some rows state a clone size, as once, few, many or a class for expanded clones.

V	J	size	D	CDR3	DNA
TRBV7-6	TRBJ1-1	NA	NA	CASSFPFPSMNTEAFF	TGTGCCAGCAGCTTTCCTTTTCCTTCCATGAACACTGAAGCTTTCTTT
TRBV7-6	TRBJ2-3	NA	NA	CASSSDLSSQYF	TGTGCCAGCAGCTCCGACCTCTCATCGCAGTATTTT
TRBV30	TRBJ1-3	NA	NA	CAWSRGRRSGNTIYF	TGTGCCTGGAGTAGGGGCAGACGCTCTGGAAACACCATATATTTT
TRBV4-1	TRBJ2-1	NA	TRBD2	CASSQDLAGGWNEQFF	TGCGCCAGCAGCCAAGATCTAGCGGGAGGTTGGAATGAGCAGTTCTTC
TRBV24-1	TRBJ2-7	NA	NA	CATQKGSDYEQYF	TGTGCCACACAGAAGGGCTCCGACTACGAGCAGTACTTC
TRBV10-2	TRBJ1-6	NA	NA	CASSDPQGSHPPLHF	TGCGCCAGCAGCGACCCACAGGGTAGTCATCCACCCCTCCACTTT
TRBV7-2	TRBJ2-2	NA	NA	CASSSVMGSGELFF	TGTGCCAGCAGCTCCGTCATGGGTTCCGGGGAGCTGTTTTTT
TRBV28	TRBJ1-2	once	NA	CASSSPPTGNYGYTF	TGTGCCAGCAGTTCCCCCCCGACGGGCAACTATGGCTACACCTTC
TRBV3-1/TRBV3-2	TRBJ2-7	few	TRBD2	CASSHPSGRPAYEQYF	TGTGCCAGCAGCCACCCTAGCGGGAGGCCGGCGTACGAGCAGTACTTC
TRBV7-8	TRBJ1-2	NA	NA	CASSPRVTGTGDYGYTF	TGTGCCAGCAGCCCCCGCGTAACAGGGACGGGGGACTATGGCTACACCTTC
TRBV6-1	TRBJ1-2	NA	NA	CASSEQAGADGYTF	TGTGCCAGCAGTGAACAGGCAGGGGCAGATGGCTACACCTTC
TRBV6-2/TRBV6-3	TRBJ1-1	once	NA	CASSYGTYKNTEAFF	TGTGCCAGCAGTTACGGGACATACAAGAACACTGAAGCTTTCTTT
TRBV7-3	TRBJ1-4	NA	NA	CASSLTGSPNEKLFF	TGTGCCAGCAGCCTAACAGGGTCGCCTAATGAAAAACTGTTTTTT
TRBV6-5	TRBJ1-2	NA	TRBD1	CASSSKDRAGNGYTF	TGTGCCAGCAGTTCGAAGGACAGGGCAGGGAATGGCTACACCTTC
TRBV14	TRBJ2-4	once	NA	CASSREGGLAKNIQYF	TGTGCCAGCAGCCGCGAGGGGGGTCTAGCCAAAAACATTCAGTACTTC
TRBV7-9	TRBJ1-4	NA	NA	CASSPIRVATNEKLFF	TGTGCCAGCAGCCCGATCAGGGTTGCAACTAATGAAAAACTGTTTTTT
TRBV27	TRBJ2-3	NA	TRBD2	CASSPWGLAGFGTDTQYF	TGTGCCAGCAGTCCCTGGGGACTAGCGGGGTTTGGCACAGATACGCAGTATTTT
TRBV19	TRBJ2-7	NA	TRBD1	CASSSRDRVYEQYF	TGTGCCAGTAGTTCCCGGGACAGGGTCTACGAGCAGTACTTC
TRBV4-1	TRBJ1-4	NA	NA	CASSQDPSMGEKLFF	TGCGCCAGCAGCCAAGATCCATCCATGGGCGAAAAACTGTTTTTT
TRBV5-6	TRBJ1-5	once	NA	CASSSVGYQPQHF	TGTGCCAGCAGCTCGGTCGGGTATCAGCCCCAGCATTTT
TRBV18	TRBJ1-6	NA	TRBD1	CASSRDRGDSPLHF	TGTGCCAGCTCTCGGGACAGGGGTGATTCACCCCTCCACTTT
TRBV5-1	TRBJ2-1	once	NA	CASSHTGTGPGNEQFF	TGCGCCAGCAGCCACACCGGGACCGGACCCGGCAATGAGCAGTTCTTC
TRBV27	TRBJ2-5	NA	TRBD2	CASHSAGEFETQYF	TGTGCCAGCCATTCAGCGGGAGAATTCGAGACCCAGTACTTC
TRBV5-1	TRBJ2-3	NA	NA	CASSLALNRPSADTQYF	TGCGCCAGCAGCTTGGCGTTAAACCGACCCTCGGCAGATACGCAGTATTTT
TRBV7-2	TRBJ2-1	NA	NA	CASSPVNTGQFF	TGTGCCAGCAGCCCTGTTAATACAGGGCAGTTCTTC
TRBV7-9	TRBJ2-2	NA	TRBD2	CASSLQAGTGELFF	TGTGCCAGCAGCTTACAAGCGGGGACCGGGGAGCTGTTTTTT
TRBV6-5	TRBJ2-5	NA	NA	CASSYTGAETQYF	TGTGCCAGCAGTTACACGGGAGCGGAGACCCAGTACTTC
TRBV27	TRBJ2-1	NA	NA	CASQRERGDQKYNEQFF	TGTGCCAGTCAACGGGAGCGAGGCGACCAAAAGTACAATGAGCAGTTCTTC
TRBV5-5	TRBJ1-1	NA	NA	CASSLELNTEAFF	TGTGCCAGCAGCTTGGAGTTGAACACTGAAGCTTTCTTT
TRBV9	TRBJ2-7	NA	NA	CASSGLGSYEQYF	TGTGCCAGCAGCGGCCTAGGGTCCTACGAGCAGTACTTC
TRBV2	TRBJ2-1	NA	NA	CASTEGKSYNEQFF	TGTGCCAGCACCGAGGGGAAGTCCTACAATGAGCAGTTCTTC
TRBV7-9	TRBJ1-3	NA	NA	CASSPGISGNTIYF	TGTGCCAGCAGCCCAGGAATCTCTGGAAACACCATATATTTT
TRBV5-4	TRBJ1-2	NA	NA	CASSLIEAPSGYTF	TGTGCCAGCAGCTTGATAGAAGCCCCTAGCGGCTACACCTTC
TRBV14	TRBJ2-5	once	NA	CASTQGLGETQYF	TGTGCCAGCACCCAAGGTCTCGGAGAGACCCAGTACTTC
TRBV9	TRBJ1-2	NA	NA	CASSVVAGLRYGYTF	TGTGCCAGCAGCGTAGTTGCGGGGTTACGCTATGGCTACACCTTC
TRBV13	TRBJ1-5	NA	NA	CASSLRGQGNQPQHF	TGTGCCAGCAGCTTACGGGGGCAGGGGAATCAGCCCCAGCATTTT
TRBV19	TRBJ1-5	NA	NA	CASSGLPSNQPQHF	TGTGCCAGCAGTGGACTCCCGAGCAATCAGCCCCAGCATTTT
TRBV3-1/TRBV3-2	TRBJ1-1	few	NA	CASSPSGQGGNTEAFF	TGTGCCAGCAGCCCCTCGGGGCAGGGCGGCAACACTGAAGCTTTCTTT
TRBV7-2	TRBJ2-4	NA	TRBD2	CASSPNPGLAGWKNIQYF	TGTGCCAGCAGCCCCAACCCGGGACTAGCGGGATGGAAAAACATTCAGTACTTC
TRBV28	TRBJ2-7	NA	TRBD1	CASSLGGQGYEQYF	TGTGCCAGCAGTTTAGGGGGACAGGGTTACGAGCAGTACTTC
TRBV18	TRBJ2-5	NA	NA	CASSPSSETQYF	TGTGCCAGCTCACCCTCTTCAGAGACCCAGTACTTC
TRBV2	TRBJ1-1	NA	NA	CASSADTNTEAFF	TGTGCCAGCAGCGCTGACACGAACACTGAAGCTTTCTTT
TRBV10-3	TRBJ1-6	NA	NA	CAISEIRGNSPLHF	TGTGCCATCAGTGAAATTAGGGGGAATTCACCCCTCCACTTT
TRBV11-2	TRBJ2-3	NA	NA	CASSQDSATDTQYF	TGTGCCAGCAGCCAGGACAGCGCCACAGATACGCAGTATTTT
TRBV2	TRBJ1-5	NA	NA	CASSYENLGNQPQHF	TGTGCCAGCAGTTACGAGAATTTAGGCAATCAGCCCCAGCATTTT
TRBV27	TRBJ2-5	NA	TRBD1	CASSLVPPTGWTQETQYF	TGTGCCAGCAGTTTAGTCCCGCCGACAGGGTGGACCCAAGAGACCCAGTACTTC
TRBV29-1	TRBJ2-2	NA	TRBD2	CSVSIAGGGTGELFF	TGCAGCGTTTCAATAGCGGGAGGGGGCACCGGGGAGCTGTTTTTT
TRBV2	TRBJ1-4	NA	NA	CASSWDKGEKLFF	TGTGCCAGCAGCTGGGACAAAGGGGAAAAACTGTTTTTT
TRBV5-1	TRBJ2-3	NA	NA	CASSLASRRGTDTQYF	TGCGCCAGCAGCTTGGCCTCACGGAGAGGGACAGATACGCAGTATTTT
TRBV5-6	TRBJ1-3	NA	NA	CASSSGRRSGNTIYF	TGTGCCAGCAGCTCCGGACGTCGCTCTGGAAACACCATATATTTT
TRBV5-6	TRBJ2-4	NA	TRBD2	CASSYPTSGRGDIQYF	TGTGCCAGCAGCTACCCGACTAGCGGGAGAGGCGACATTCAGTACTTC
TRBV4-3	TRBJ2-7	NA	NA	CASSQELGEPPYEQYF	TGCGCCAGCAGCCAAGAACTCGGCGAGCCACCCTACGAGCAGTACTTC
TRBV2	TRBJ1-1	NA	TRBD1	CASKGQSNTEAFF	TGTGCCAGCAAGGGACAGTCGAACACTGAAGCTTTCTTT